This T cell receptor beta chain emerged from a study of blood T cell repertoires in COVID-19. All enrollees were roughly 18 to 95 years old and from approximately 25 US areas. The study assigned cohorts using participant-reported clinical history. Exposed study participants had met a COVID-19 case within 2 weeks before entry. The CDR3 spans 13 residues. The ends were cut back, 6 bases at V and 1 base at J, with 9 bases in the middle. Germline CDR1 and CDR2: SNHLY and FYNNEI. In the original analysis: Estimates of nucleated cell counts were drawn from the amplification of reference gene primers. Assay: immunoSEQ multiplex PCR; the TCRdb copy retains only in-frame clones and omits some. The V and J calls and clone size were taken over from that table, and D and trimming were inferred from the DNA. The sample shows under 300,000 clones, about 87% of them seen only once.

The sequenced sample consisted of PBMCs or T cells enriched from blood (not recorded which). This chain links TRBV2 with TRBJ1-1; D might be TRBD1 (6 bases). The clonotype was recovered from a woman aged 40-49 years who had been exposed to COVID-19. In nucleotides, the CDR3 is TGTGCCAGCAGAAGAGGGGGGAACACTGAAGCTTTCTTT. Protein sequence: CASRRGGNTEAFF.